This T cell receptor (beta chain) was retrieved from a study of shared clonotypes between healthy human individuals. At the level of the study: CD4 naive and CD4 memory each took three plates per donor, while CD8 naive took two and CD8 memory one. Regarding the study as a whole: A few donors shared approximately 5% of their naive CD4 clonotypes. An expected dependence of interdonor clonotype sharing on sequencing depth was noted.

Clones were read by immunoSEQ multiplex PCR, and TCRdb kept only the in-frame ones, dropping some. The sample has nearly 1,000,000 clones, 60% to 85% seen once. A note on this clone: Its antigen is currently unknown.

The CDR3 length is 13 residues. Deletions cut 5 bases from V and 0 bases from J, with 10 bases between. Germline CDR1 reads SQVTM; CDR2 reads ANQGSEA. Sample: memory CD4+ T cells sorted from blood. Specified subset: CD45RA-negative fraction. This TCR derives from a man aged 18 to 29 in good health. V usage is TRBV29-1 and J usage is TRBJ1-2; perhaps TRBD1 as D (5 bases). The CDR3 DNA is TGCAGCGTTTCTCCAGGGACTAACTATGGCTACACCTTC. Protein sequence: CSVSPGTNYGYTF.